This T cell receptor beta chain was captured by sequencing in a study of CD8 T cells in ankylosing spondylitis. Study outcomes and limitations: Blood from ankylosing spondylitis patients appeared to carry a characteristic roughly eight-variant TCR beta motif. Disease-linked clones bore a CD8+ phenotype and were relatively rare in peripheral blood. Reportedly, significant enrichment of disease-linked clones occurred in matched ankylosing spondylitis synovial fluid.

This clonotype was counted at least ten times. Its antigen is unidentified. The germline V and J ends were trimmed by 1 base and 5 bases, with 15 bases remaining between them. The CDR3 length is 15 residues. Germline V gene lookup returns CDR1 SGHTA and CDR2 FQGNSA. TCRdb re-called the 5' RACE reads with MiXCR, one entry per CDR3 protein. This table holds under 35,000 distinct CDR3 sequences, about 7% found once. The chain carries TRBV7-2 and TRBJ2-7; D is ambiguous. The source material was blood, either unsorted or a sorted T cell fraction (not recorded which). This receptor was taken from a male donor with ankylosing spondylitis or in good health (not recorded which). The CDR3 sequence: CASSLERREFDEQYF. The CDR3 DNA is TGTGCCAGCAGCTTAGAAAGGAGAGAATTTGACGAGCAGTACTTC.